This entry is about one T cell receptor (beta chain). There are a few counts of this clonotype. The specificity of this receptor is unknown. No much larger clone exists at a distance of one base, and base qualities are not known. Every patient had bone marrow sampled at the time of active disease. Ficoll-Hypaque density gradient centrifugation was used to isolate the bone marrow mononuclear cells. Myeloma plasma cells were removed and CD138-negative cells were collected by negative selection after labeling with CD138 magnetic microbeads on a MACS separator. Purity of the isolated cells was checked by flow cytometry on an Attune NxT using CD138 antibodies. TRIzol reagent was used to extract total RNA, which was then quantified with a NanoDrop spectrophotometer. For each patient, paired RNA-seq and IR-seq were run on the CD138-negative bone marrow sample from that patient. The Immunoverse kit was used to build TCR libraries from about 430 ng RNA, with molecular barcoded adaptors covering alpha/delta and beta/gamma chains. TCR library preparation was performed with the same RNA that was used for transcriptome sequencing. An Illumina HiSeq 4000 with 2 x 150 cycles was used to sequence the TCR libraries. The paper's processing steps were these. TCR reads were aligned to human V, D, J and C references and assembled into CDR3 clonotypes with MiXCR, including quality filtering and error correction. Clonotype counts and gene usage diversity were analyzed with the tcR package in R. Raw mapping reads were checked after the RNA-seq reads had been mapped by STAR aligner version 2.5.3a onto the human GRCh37 genome. To test how sequencing depth affected the clonotypes detected, IR-seq fastq files were randomly downsampled with Seqtk 1.3. The public reads were reanalyzed by TCRdb: fastp trimming at Q25, MiXCR alignment, in-frame beta chains only. One record per CDR3 amino acid sequence lists the most common genes and DNA. It is TCRdb's table, rather than the study itself, that gives the V and J calls and clone size. The sample profile shows about 62,000 distinct CDR3 sequences; roughly 19% of them were found once. 11% of the sample is held by the ten biggest clonotypes.

According to the germline V gene, CDR1 reads SNHLY and CDR2 reads FYNNEI. The junction shows trimming of 7 bases on V and 4 bases on J, plus 13 bases between the germline ends. The CDR3 sequence holds 13 residues, the cysteine and phenylalanine included. Of all the DNA, just the CDR3 is kept, 39 bases in frame from base 1. This sample was taken from a study of read filtering for tumor transcriptome and immune sequencing (TCRdb year 2020). Broadly, across the study: Of the patients in the cohort, some 18 were male and approximately 15 were female, and their mean age was approximately 66 years, with a range of about 40 to 85. By revised international staging, 8 or 9 patients were R-ISS I, some 16 were R-ISS II and more than five were R-ISS III. Whole-transcriptome libraries were prepared with the TruSeq RNA Access Library Prep Kit after DNase treatment. TCR-region mapped reads per sample ranged from about 4.05 to 11 million with IR-seq versus only about 75 to 1,400 with RNA-seq. Using the same bone marrow samples, the study compared TCR repertoires obtained by targeted immune repertoire sequencing with those obtained by bulk whole-transcriptome sequencing. One main goal was a read-filtering strategy for immune repertoire data, in particular deciding whether clonotypes backed by only one read should be removed.

The paper as a whole reports these results and caveats: Clonotypes were captured by IR-seq at much higher depth and more reliably than by RNA-seq, and smaller IR-seq throughput was sufficient for identification of most shared clonotypes. Removing single-read clonotypes increased the correlation between IR-seq and RNA-seq shared clonotype proportions. The sorted CD138-negative fraction was a mixed bone marrow immune population, not purified T cells. In IR-seq, single-read clonotypes were around four fifths of clonotypes but around 3.2% of total reads; in RNA-seq they were roughly 72% of clonotypes and 35% to 50% of reads.

The sample was a population of CD138-negative cells sorted from bone marrow. The cell subset or site tag for this specimen amounts to: bone marrow mononuclear cells depleted of CD138+ plasma/myeloma cells by negative magnetic selection. This sequence originates from a donor aged 40 or over with multiple myeloma. This receptor chain uses TRBV2 and TRBJ1-2, with no confidently assigned D gene. At the DNA level, the sequence is TGTGCCAGCAAACGGGCGGGCGTCTATGGCTACACCTTC. Its translation reads: CASKRAGVYGYTF. The CDR3, completed at both ends by the reference TRBV2 and TRBJ1-2 genes, gives the full variable domain EPEVTQTPSHQVTQMGQEVILRCVPISNHLYFYWYRQILGQKVEFLVSFYNNEISEKSEIFDDQFSVERPDGSNFTLKIRSTKLEDSAMYFCASKRAGVYGYTFGSGTRLTVV.